Detailed here is one T cell receptor (beta chain). Its antigen remains unidentified. Amplification used 60 Vbeta primers and 13 Jbeta primers. Clones were read by immunoSEQ multiplex PCR, and TCRdb kept only the in-frame ones, dropping some. The repertoire includes around 39,000 clones, 77% of them detected once, and approximately 1.5% sits in the top ten. This specimen belongs to a study of cytomegalovirus exposure and HLA in healthy donors. Germline V gene sequence: CDR1 MNHEY, CDR2 SMNVEV (reference sequence). The length of the CDR3 is 16 residues. General observations from the study: Per published reports, the classifier diagnosed cytomegalovirus status with high specificity and sensitivity.

The rearrangement joins TRBV27 to TRBJ2-5; 10 bases line up with TRBD2. Near its end, the DNA agrees better with TRBJ2-7, so the J call may be wrong. This sequence was found in a man aged 25-45 years in good health and CMV-seronegative. Sequencing was done on a sample of PBMCs. The CDR3, as DNA: TGTGCCAGCAGTGCCGGACTAGCGGCTTTAGGGTACGAGCAGTACTTC. Protein product: CASSAGLAALGYEQYF.